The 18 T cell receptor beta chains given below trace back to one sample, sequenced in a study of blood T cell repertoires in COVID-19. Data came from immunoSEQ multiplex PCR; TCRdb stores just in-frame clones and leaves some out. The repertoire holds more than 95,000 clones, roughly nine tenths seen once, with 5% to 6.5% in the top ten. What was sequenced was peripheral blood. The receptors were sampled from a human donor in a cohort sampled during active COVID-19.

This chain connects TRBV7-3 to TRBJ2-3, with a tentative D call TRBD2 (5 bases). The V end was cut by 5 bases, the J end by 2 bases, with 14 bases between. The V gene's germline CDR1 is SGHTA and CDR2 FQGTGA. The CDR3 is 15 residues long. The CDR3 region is CASSRRAGPTDTQYF. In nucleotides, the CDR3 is TGTGCCAGCAGCCGTCGGGCGGGCCCCACAGATACGCAGTATTTT.

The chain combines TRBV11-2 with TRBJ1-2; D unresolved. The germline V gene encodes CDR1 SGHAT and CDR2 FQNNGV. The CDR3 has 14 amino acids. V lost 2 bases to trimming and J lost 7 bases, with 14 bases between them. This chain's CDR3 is CASSLTGPGTGYTF. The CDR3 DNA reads TGTGCCAGCAGCTTAACTGGGCCAGGCACTGGCTACACCTTC.

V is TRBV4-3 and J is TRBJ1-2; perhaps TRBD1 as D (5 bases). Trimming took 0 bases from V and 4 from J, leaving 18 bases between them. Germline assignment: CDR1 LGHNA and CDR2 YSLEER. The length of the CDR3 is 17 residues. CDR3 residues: CASSQDVTGSLGYGYTF. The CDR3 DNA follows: TGCGCCAGCAGCCAAGATGTTACAGGCTCTCTAGGCTATGGCTACACCTTC.

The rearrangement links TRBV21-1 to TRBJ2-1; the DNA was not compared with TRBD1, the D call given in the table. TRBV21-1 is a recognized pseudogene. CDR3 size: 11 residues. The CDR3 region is CASSNGTGSFF. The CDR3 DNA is TGTGCCAGCAGCAACGGGACAGGATCGTTCTTC.

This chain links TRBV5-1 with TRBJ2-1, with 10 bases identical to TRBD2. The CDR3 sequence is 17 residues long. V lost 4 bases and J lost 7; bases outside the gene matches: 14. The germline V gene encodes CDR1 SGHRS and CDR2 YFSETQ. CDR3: CASSAGTPGTSANEQFF. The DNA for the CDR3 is TGCGCCAGCAGCGCAGGAACCCCCGGGACTAGCGCGAATGAGCAGTTCTTC.

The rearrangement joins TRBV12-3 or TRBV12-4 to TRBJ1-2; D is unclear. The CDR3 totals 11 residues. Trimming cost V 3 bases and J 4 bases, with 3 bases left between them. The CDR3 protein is CASSFGYGYTF. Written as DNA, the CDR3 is TGTGCCAGCAGTTTCGGCTATGGCTACACCTTC.

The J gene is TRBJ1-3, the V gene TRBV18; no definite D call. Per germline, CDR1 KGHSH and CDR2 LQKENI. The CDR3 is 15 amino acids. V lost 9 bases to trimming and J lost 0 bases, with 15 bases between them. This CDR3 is CASGEGPSSGNTIYF. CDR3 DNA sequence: TGTGCCAGTGGTGAGGGCCCGAGCTCTGGAAACACCATATATTTT.

The chain's CDR3 is CASSLRRDSNQPQHF. Here the CDR3 DNA reads TGTGCCAGTAGCCTAAGACGGGATAGCAATCAGCCCCAGCATTTT. The chain recombines TRBV19 with TRBJ1-5; D not resolved. Deletions cut 6 bases from V and 0 bases from J, with 12 bases between. The CDR3 runs to 15 residues. Looked up from germline, CDR1 is LNHDA and CDR2 is SQIVND (reference sequence).

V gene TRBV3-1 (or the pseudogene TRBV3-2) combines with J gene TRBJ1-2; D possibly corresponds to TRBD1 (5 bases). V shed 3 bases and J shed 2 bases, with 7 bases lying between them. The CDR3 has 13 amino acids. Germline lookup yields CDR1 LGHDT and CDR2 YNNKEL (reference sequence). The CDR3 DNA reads TGTGCCAGCAGCCACCGACAGAACTATGGCTACACCTTC. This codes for CASSHRQNYGYTF.

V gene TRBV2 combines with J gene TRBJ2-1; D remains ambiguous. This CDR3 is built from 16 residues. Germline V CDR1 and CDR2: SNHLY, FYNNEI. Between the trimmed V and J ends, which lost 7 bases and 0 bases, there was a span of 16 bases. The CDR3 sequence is CASTPLRSSSYNEQFF. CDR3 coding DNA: TGTGCCAGCACCCCCCTCCGGAGCAGCTCCTACAATGAGCAGTTCTTC.

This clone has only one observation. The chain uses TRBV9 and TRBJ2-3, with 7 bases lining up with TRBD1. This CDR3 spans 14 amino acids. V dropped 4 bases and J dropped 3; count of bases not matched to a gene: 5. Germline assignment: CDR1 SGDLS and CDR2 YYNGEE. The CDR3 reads CASSSKTGTDTQYF. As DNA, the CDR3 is TGTGCCAGCAGCTCAAAGACAGGGACAGATACGCAGTATTTT. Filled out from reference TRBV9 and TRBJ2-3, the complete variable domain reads DSGVTQTPKHLITATGQRVTLRCSPRSGDLSVYWYQQSLDQGLQFLIQYYNGEERAKGNILERFSAQQFPDLHSELNLSSLELGDSALYFCASSSKTGTDTQYFGPGTRLTVL.

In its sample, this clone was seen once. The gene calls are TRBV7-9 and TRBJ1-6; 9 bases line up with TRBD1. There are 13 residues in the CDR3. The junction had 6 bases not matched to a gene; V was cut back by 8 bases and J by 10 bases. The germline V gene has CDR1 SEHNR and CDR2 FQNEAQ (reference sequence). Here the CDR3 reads CASSGTGRSPLHF. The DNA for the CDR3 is TGTGCCAGCTCCGGGACAGGGAGATCACCCCTCCACTTT.

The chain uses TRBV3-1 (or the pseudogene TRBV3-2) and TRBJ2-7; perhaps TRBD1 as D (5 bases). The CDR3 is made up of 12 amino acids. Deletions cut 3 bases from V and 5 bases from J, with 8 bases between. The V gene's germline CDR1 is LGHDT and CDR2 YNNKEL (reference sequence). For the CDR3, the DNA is TGTGCCAGCAGCCAGGGGCGAGACGAGCAGTACTTC. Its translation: CASSQGRDEQYF.

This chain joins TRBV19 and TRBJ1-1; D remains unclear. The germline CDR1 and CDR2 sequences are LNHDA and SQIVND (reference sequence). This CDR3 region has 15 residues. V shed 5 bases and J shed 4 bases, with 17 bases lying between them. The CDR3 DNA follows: TGTGCCAGTAGTCTCGCCCTCGCGGCGAGCACTGAAGCTTTCTTT. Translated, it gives CASSLALAASTEAFF.

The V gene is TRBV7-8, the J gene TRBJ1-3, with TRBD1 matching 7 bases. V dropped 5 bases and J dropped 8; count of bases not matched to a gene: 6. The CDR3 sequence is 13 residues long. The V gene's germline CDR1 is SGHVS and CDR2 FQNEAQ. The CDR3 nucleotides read TGTGCCAGCAGCCAAGACAGGGCTGACACCATATATTTT. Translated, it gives CASSQDRADTIYF.

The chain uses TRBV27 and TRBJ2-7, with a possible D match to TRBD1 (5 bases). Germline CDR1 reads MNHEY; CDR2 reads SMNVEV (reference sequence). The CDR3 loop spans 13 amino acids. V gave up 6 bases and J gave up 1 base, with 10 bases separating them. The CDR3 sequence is CASSPGFSYEQYF. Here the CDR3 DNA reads TGTGCCAGCAGCCCAGGGTTTTCCTACGAGCAGTACTTC.

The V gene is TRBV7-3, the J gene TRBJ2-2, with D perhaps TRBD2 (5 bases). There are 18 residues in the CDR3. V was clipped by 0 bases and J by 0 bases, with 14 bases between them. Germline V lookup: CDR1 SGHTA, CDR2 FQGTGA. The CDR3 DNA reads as TGTGCCAGCAGCTTAACGCGGGCAGGTTTCGCGAACACCGGGGAGCTGTTTTTT. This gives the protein CASSLTRAGFANTGELFF.

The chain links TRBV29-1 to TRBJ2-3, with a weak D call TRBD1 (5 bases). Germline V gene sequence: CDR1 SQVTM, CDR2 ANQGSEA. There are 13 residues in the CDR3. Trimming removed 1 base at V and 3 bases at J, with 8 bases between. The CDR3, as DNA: TGCAGCGTTGAAGGCAGGGTAACAGATACGCAGTATTTT. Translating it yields CSVEGRVTDTQYF.